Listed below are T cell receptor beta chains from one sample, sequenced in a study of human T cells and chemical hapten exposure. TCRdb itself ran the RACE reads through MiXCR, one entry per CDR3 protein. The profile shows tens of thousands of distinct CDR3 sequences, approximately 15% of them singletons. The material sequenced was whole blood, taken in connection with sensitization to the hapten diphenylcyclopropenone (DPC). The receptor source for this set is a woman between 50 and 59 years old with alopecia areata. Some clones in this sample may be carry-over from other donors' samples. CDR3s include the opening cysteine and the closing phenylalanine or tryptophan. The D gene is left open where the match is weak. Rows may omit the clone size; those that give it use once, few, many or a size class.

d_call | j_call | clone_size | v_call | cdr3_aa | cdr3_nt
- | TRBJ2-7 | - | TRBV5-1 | CASSLSGKDPYEQYF | TGCGCCAGCAGCTTGTCGGGTAAAGACCCCTACGAGCAGTACTTC
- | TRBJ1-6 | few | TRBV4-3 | CASSQQRDSPLHF | TGCGCCAGCAGCCAACAAAGGGATTCACCCCTCCACTTT
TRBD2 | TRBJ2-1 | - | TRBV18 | CASSPIIGLADYNEQFF | TGTGCCAGCTCTCCGATTATCGGACTAGCTGACTACAATGAGCAGTTCTTC
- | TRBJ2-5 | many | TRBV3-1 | CASSQSGETQYF | TGTGCCAGCAGCCAATCGGGGGAGACCCAGTACTTC
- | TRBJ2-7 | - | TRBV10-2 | CASSEWSREQYF | TGCGCCAGCAGTGAGTGGTCGCGAGAGCAGTACTTC
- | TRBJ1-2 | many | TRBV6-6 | CASSSSPGHNGHGYTF | TGTGCCAGCAGTTCGTCTCCGGGACACAACGGTCATGGCTACACCTTC
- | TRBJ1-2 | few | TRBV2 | CASSAGAVHGYTF | TGTGCCAGCAGTGCCGGAGCAGTGCATGGCTACACCTTC
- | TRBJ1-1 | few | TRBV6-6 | CASSYNRNTEAFF | TGTGCCAGCAGTTACAACAGAAACACTGAAGCTTTCTTT
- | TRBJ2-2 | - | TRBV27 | CASSLSIQRALTDGELFF | TGTGCCAGCAGTTTATCGATTCAGAGGGCCCTCACCGACGGGGAGCTGTTTTTT
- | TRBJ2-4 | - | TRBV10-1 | CASSDGGMAKNIQYF | TGCGCCAGCAGTGATGGGGGAATGGCCAAAAACATTCAGTACTTC
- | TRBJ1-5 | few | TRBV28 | CASSFARDLQPQHF | TGTGCCAGCAGTTTTGCCAGGGATCTACAGCCCCAGCATTTT
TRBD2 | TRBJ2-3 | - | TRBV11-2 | CASSLLAGVERTDTQYF | TGTGCCAGCAGCTTACTAGCGGGGGTCGAACGCACAGATACGCAGTATTTT
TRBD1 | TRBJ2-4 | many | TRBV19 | CASSILTGVAKNIQYF | TGTGCCAGTAGTATTTTGACAGGGGTGGCCAAAAACATTCAGTACTTC
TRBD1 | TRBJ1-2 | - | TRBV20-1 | CSARTGGALGYTF | TGCAGTGCAAGGACAGGGGGCGCTCTTGGCTACACCTTC
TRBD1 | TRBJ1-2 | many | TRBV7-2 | CASSKQGAAGYTF | TGTGCCAGCAGTAAACAGGGGGCGGCTGGCTACACCTTC
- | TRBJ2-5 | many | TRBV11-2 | CASSLAGRREETQYF | TGTGCCAGCAGCTTAGCCGGTCGGAGGGAAGAGACCCAGTACTTC
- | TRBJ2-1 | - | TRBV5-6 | CASSLFRPHEQFF | TGTGCCAGCAGCTTGTTCCGTCCCCATGAGCAGTTCTTC
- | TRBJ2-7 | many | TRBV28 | CASSSVRVLQSIYEQYF | TGTGCCAGCAGCTCTGTACGGGTCCTCCAAAGTATATACGAGCAGTACTTC
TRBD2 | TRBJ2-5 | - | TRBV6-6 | CASNVAGPQETQYF | TGTGCCAGCAATGTAGCGGGACCCCAAGAGACCCAGTACTTC
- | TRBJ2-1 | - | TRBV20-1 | CSGGSSYNEQFF | TGCAGTGGGGGGAGCTCCTACAATGAGCAGTTCTTC
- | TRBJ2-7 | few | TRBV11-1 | CASSLQGLEQYF | TGTGCCAGCAGCTTACAGGGGCTCGAGCAGTACTTC
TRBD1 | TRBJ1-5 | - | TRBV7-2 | CASSLHRGSNQPQHF | TGTGCCAGCAGCTTACACAGGGGCAGCAATCAGCCCCAGCATTTT
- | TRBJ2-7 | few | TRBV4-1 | CASSQDRPPLGQYF | TGCGCCAGCAGCCAAGATCGGCCCCCCTTAGGGCAGTACTTC
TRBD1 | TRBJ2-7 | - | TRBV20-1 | CSAYPGTGPGEQYF | TGCAGTGCTTACCCCGGGACAGGGCCTGGGGAGCAGTACTTC
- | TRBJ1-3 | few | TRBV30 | CAWREGASYSGNTIYF | TGTGCCTGGAGGGAAGGGGCTTCTTACTCTGGAAACACCATATATTTT
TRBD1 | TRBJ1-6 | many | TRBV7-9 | CASSATGGSPLHF | TGTGCCAGCAGCGCCACAGGGGGCTCACCCCTCCACTTT
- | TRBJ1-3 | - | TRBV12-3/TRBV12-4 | CASTGTRISSGNTIYF | TGTGCCAGCACCGGGACAAGGATTAGCTCTGGAAACACCATATATTTT
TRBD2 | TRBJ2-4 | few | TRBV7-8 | CASSLGAGTKKNIQYF | TGTGCCAGCAGCTTAGGGGCCGGGACTAAAAAAAACATTCAGTACTTC
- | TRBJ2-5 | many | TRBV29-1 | CSGGGQTQYF | TGCAGCGGGGGCGGACAGACCCAGTACTTC
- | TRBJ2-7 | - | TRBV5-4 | CASSKTGHAYEQYF | TGTGCCAGCAGCAAAACGGGACACGCCTACGAGCAGTACTTC
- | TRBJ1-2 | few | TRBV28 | CASRKGLRNGYTF | TGTGCCAGCAGAAAAGGATTGCGGAATGGCTACACCTTC
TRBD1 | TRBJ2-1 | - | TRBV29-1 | CSVSDRDRVYNEQFF | TGCAGCGTTTCAGACCGGGACAGGGTCTACAATGAGCAGTTCTTC
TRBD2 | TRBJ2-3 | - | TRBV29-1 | CSVEASGTDTQYF | TGCAGCGTTGAAGCTAGCGGGACAGATACGCAGTATTTT
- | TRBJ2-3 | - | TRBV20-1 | CSASPSLSTDTQYF | TGCAGTGCTAGCCCCTCCCTTAGCACAGATACGCAGTATTTT
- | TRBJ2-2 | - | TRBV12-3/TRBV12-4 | CASSLQGPGELFF | TGTGCCAGCAGTTTGCAAGGCCCCGGGGAGCTGTTTTTT
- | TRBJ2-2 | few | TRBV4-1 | CASSGNMNTGELFF | TGCGCCAGCAGCGGCAACATGAACACCGGGGAGCTGTTTTTT
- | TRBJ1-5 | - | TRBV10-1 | CARGTGNQPQHF | TGCGCCAGGGGGACTGGCAATCAGCCCCAGCATTTT
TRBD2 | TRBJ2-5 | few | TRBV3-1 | CASSPLGREGLETQYF | TGTGCCAGCAGCCCATTAGGACGGGAGGGCCTCGAGACCCAGTACTTC
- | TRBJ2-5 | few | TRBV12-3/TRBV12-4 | CASSPREGHGPTETQYF | TGTGCCAGCAGTCCCCGAGAGGGACATGGCCCTACAGAGACCCAGTACTTC
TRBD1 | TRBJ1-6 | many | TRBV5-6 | CASSWDRVNSPLHF | TGTGCCAGCAGCTGGGACAGGGTAAATTCACCCCTCCACTTT
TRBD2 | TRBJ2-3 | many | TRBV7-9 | CASSGEGSATDTQYF | TGTGCCAGCAGCGGGGAGGGTAGCGCCACAGATACGCAGTATTTT
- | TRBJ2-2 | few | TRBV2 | CASRVPGELFF | TGTGCCAGCAGAGTACCCGGGGAGCTGTTTTTT
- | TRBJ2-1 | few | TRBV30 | CAWELPGKLDNEQFF | TGTGCCTGGGAGCTCCCCGGGAAGCTAGACAATGAGCAGTTCTTC
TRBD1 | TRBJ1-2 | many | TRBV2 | CASSRSGTAPGYTF | TGTGCCAGCAGTAGATCCGGGACAGCACCTGGCTACACCTTC
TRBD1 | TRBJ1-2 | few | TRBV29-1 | CSAGQGTYGYTF | TGCAGCGCGGGACAGGGGACCTATGGCTACACCTTC
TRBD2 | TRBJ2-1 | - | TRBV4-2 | CASSQVLTIAGDSDEQFF | TGTGCCAGCAGCCAAGTCCTAACTATAGCGGGGGACAGTGATGAGCAGTTCTTC
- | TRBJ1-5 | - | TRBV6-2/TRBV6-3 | CASSYDPQIVHQPQHF | TGTGCCAGCAGTTACGATCCTCAGATCGTCCATCAGCCCCAGCATTTT